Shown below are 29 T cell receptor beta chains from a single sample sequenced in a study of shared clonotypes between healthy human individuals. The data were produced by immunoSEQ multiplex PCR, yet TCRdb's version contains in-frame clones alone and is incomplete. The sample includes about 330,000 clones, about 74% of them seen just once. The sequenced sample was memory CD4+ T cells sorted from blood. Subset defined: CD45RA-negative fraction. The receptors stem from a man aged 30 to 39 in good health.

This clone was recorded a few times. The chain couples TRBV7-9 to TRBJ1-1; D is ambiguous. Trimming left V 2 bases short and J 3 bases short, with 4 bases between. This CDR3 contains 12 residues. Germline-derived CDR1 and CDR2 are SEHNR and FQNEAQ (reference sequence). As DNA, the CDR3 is TGTGCCAGCAGCTTAATGTACACTGAAGCTTTCTTT. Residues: CASSLMYTEAFF.

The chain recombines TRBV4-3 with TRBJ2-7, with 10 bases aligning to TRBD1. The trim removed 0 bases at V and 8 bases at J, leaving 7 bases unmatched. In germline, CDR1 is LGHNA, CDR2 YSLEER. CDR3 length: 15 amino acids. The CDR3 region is CASSQEAGQGRKQYF. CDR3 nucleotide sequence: TGCGCCAGCAGCCAAGAGGCGGGACAGGGGAGAAAGCAGTACTTC.

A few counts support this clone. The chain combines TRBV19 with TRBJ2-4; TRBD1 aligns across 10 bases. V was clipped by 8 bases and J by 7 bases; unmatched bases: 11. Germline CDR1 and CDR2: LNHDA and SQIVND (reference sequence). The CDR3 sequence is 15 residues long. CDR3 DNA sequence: TGTGCCAGTGGGAAGACAGGGGGCTTTGGGAACATTCAGTACTTC. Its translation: CASGKTGGFGNIQYF.

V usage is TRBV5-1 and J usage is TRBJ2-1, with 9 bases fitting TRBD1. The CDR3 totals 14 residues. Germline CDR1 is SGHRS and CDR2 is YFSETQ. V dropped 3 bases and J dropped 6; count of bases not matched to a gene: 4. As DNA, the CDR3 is TGCGCCAGCAGCTCGGACAGGGGAAGCAATGAGCAGTTCTTC. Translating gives CASSSDRGSNEQFF.

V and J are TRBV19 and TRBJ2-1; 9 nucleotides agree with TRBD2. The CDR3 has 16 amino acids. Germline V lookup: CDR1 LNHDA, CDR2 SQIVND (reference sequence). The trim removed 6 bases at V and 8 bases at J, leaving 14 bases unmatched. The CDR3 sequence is CASRQSSGTSSHEQFF. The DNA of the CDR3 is TGTGCCAGTAGGCAAAGCTCCGGGACTAGCAGTCATGAGCAGTTCTTC.

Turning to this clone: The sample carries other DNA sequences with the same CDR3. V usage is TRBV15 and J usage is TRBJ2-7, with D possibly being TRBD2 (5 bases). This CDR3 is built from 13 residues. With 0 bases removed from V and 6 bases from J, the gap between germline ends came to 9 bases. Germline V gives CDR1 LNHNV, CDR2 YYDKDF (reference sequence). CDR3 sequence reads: CATSRDPGGEQYF. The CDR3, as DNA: TGTGCCACCAGCAGAGATCCCGGAGGCGAGCAGTACTTC.

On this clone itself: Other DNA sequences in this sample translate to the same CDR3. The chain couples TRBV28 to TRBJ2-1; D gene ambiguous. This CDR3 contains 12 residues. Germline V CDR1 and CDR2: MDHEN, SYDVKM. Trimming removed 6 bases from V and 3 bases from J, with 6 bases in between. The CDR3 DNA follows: TGTGCCAGCAGGGGCGGCTACAATGAGCAGTTCTTC. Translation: CASRGGYNEQFF.

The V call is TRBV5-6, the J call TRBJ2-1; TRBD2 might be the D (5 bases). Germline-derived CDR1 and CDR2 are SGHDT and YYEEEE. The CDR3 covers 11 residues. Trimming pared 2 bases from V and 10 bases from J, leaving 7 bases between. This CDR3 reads CASSFGLEQFF. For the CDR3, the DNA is TGTGCCAGCAGCTTTGGACTGGAGCAGTTCTTC.

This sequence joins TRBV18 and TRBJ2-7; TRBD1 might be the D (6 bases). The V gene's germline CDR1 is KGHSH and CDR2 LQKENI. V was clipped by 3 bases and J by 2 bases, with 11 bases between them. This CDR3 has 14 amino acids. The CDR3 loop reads CASSPPDRPYEQYF. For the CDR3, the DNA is TGTGCCAGCTCACCCCCGGACAGACCCTACGAGCAGTACTTC.

The CDR3 coding sequence is TGTGCCAGCAGCTTGGAGGCGGTTGAAAACACCATATATTTT. Translation gives CASSLEAVENTIYF. This sequence joins TRBV5-5 and TRBJ1-3; no clear D gene. CDR1 and CDR2 from the germline V gene are SGHKS and YYEKEE (reference sequence). Trimming removed 0 bases at V and 6 bases at J, with 10 bases between. CDR3 length: 14 amino acids.

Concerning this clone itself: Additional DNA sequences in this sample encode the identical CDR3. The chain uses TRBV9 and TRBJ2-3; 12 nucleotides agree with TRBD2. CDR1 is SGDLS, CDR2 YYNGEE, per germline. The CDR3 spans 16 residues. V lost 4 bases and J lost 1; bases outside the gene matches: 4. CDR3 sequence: CASSFLAGGGTDTQYF. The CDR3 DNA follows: TGTGCCAGCAGCTTCCTAGCGGGAGGGGGCACAGATACGCAGTATTTT.

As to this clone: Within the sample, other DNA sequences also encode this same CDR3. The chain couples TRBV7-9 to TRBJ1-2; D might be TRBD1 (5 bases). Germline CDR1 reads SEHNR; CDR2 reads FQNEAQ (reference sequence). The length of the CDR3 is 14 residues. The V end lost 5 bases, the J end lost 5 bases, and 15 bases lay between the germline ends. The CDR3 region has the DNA TGTGCCAGCAGCAAAGGGGCAGCCTTTTATGGCTACACCTTC. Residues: CASSKGAAFYGYTF.

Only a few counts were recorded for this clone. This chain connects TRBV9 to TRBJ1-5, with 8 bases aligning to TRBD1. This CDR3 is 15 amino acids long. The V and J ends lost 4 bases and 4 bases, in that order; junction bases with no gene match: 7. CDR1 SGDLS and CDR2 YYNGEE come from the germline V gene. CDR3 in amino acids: CASSPDGQGNQPQHF. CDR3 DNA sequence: TGTGCCAGCAGCCCAGACGGACAGGGTAATCAGCCCCAGCATTTT.

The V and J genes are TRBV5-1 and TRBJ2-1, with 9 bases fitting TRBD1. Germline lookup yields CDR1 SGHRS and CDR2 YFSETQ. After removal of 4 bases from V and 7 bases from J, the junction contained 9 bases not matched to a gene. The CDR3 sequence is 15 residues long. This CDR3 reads CASSPAATGGNEQFF. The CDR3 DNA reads TGCGCCAGCAGCCCAGCGGCGACAGGGGGGAATGAGCAGTTCTTC.

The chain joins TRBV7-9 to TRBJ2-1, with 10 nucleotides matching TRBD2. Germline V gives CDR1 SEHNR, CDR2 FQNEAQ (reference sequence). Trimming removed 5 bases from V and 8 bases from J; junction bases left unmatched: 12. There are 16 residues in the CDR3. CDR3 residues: CASSGRTSGGTDEQFF. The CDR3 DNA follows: TGTGCCAGCAGCGGAAGGACTAGCGGAGGAACTGATGAGCAGTTCTTC.

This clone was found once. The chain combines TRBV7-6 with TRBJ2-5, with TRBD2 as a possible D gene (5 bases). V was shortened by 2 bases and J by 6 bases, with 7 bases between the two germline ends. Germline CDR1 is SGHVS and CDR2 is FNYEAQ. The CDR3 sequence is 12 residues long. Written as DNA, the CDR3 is TGTGCCAGCAGCTTATCGGGGAAGACCCAGTACTTC. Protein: CASSLSGKTQYF.

The CDR3 region is CASSSGNNKNIQYF. CDR3 coding DNA: TGTGCCAGCAGTTCAGGGAATAACAAAAACATTCAGTACTTC. This chain connects TRBV28 to TRBJ2-4, with TRBD1 as a possible D gene (5 bases). V gave up 4 bases and J gave up 3 bases, with 10 bases separating them. The germline gives CDR1 MDHEN, CDR2 SYDVKM. This CDR3 is built from 14 residues.

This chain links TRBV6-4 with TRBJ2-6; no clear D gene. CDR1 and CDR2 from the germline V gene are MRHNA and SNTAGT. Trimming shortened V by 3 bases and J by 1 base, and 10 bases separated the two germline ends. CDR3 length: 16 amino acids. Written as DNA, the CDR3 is TGTGCCAGCAGTGATTCCCTCAAGTCTGGGGCCAACGTCCTGACTTTC. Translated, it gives CASSDSLKSGANVLTF.

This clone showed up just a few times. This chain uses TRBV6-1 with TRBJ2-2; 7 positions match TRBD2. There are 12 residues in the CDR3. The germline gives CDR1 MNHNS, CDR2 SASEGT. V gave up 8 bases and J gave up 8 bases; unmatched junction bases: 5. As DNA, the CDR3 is TGTGCCAGCGGGGGGAGGGCAGGGGAGCTGTTTTTT. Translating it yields CASGGRAGELFF.

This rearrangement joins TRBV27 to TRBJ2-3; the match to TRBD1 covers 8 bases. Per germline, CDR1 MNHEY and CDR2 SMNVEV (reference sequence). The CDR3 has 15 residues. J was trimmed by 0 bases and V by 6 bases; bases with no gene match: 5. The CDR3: CASSLQGASTDTQYF. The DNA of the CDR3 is TGTGCCAGCAGCCTCCAGGGGGCGAGCACAGATACGCAGTATTTT.

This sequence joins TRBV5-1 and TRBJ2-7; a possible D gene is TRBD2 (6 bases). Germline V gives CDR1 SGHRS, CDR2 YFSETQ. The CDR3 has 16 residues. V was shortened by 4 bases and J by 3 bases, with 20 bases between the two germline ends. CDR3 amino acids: CASSRGRRQEGYEQYF. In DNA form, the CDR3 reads TGCGCCAGCAGCAGGGGACGGAGGCAGGAGGGCTACGAGCAGTACTTC. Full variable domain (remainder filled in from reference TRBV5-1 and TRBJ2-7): KAGVTQTPRYLIKTRGQQVTLSCSPISGHRSVSWYQQTPGQGLQFLFEYFSETQRNKGNFPGRFSGRQFSNSRSEMNVSTLELGDSALYLCASSRGRRQEGYEQYFGPGTRLTVT.

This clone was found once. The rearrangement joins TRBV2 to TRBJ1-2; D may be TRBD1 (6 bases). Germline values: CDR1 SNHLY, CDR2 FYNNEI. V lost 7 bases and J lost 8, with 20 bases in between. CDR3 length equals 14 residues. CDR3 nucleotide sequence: TGTGCCAGCACCGATAGGGGGGCCCCGCAGGGCTACACCTTC. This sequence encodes CASTDRGAPQGYTF.

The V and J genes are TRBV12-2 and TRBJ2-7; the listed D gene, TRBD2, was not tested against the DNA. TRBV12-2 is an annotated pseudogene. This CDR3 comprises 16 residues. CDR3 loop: CASSLAGSGSSYEQYF. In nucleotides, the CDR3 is TGTGCCAGCAGCTTAGCGGGTAGCGGGAGTTCCTACGAGCAGTACTTC.

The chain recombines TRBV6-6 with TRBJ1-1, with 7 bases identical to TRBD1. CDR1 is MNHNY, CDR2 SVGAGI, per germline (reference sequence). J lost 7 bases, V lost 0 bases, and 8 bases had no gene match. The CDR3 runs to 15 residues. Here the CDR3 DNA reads TGTGCCAGCAGTTACTCCCCCCAGGGGGGGAGTGAAGCTTTCTTT. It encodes CASSYSPQGGSEAFF.

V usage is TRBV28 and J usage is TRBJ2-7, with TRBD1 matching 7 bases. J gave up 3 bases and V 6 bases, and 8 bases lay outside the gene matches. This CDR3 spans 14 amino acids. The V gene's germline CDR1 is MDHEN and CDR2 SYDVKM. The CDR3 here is CASRSTGDLYEQYF. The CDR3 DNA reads TGTGCCAGCAGAAGCACAGGGGACCTCTACGAGCAGTACTTC.

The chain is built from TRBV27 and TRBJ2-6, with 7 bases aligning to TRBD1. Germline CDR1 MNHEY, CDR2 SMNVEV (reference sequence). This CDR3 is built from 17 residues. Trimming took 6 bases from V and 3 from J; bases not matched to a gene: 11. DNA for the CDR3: TGTGCCAGCAGCCCAGGGGCAGGGGGTTATGGGGCCAACGTCCTGACTTTC. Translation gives CASSPGAGGYGANVLTF. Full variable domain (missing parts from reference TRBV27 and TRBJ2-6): EAQVTQNPRYLITVTGKKLTVTCSQNMNHEYMSWYRQDPGLGLRQIYYSMNVEVTDKGDVPEGYKVSRKEKRNFPLILESPSPNQTSLYFCASSPGAGGYGANVLTFGAGSRLTVL.

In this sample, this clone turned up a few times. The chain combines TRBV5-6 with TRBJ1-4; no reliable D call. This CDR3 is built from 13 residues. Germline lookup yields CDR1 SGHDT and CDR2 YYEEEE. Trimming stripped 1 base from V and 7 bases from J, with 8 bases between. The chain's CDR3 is CASSLLGFEKLFF. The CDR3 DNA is TGTGCCAGCAGCTTGCTGGGGTTTGAAAAACTGTTTTTT.

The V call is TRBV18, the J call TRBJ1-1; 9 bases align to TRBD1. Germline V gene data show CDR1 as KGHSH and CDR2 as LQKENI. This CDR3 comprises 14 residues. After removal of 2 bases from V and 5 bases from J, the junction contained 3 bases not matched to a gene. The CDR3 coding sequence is TGTGCCAGCTCACCAGGGACAGGGTATACTGAAGCTTTCTTT. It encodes CASSPGTGYTEAFF.

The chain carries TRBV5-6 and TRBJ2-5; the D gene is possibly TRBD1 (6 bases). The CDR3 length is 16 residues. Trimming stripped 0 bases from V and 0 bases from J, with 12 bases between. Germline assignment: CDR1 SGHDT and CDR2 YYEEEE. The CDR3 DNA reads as TGTGCCAGCAGCTTGGCCCCAGGACAGTACCAAGAGACCCAGTACTTC. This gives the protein CASSLAPGQYQETQYF.